These T cell receptor beta chains were read from a single sample in a study of beta chain bispecific antibodies for T cell cancers. No antigen has been assigned to these receptors. TCRdb called the 5' RACE reads again in MiXCR, with one record for every CDR3 protein. Of 8,400 or so distinct CDR3 sequences listed, less than 2.5% are singletons. Material: T cells from a healthy donor cultured with Jurkat leukemia cells, obtained from a culture containing an anti-CD19 bispecific antibody. These TCRs come from a human donor in good health. Some clones in this sample may be carry-over from other donors' samples. Both conserved end residues are part of each CDR3.

CDR3 protein,V gene
CASSQDREVGYYEQYF,TRBV4-1
CASSQAVGGGYTF,TRBV4-1
CASSYGTGELFF,TRBV6-5
CASSLGDDSPLHF,TRBV5-4
CASRSHPRTANQPQHF,TRBV19
CSARDLTGGYDEQYF,TRBV20-1
CASSLLGSLHGYTF,TRBV5-1
CASSPPLTGFMNTEAFF,TRBV4-2
CASTPLTVVSETQYF,TRBV2
CASSLGEYTGELFF,TRBV5-6
CSARDLAGGTNEQFF,TRBV20-1
CASTPPGNTEAFF,TRBV19
CASSQLGTDSNQPQHF,TRBV16
CASRRGTGRKTQYF,TRBV10-1
CASSIDAEDEQYF,TRBV19
CASTVGGEQYF,TRBV5-4
CASSPRTGFALFAEAFF,TRBV7-9
CASLREGLPYEQYF,TRBV7-9
CASSLPNSPLHF,TRBV7-2
CASSRETGEINQPQHF,TRBV4-1